This T cell receptor (beta chain) was retrieved from a study of T-cell memory formation after mild COVID-19. The J segment lost 5 bases and the V segment lost 6 bases, leaving 13 bases of the junction unmatched. The CDR3 totals 16 residues. Germline V gene data show CDR1 as MNHNY and CDR2 as SVGAGI (reference sequence). MiXCR, run by TCRdb on the 5' RACE reads, gives a single entry per CDR3 protein. The profile covers more than 55,000 distinct CDR3 sequences, with 8% to 9.5% appearing a single time and more than 0.95% taken by the ten largest. Sequenced material: PBMCs or a T cell subset sorted from them (not recorded which). The chain recombines TRBV6-6 with TRBJ2-7, with 10 bases that match TRBD1. This receptor was obtained from a man aged 18 to 29 who had mild COVID-19 (a few samples of this study predate the infection). Cell type and time point are not known. The CDR3 protein is CASRAGTGVRGDEQYF. The CDR3 DNA sequence: TGTGCCAGCAGGGCTGGGACAGGGGTGAGAGGGGACGAGCAGTACTTC.